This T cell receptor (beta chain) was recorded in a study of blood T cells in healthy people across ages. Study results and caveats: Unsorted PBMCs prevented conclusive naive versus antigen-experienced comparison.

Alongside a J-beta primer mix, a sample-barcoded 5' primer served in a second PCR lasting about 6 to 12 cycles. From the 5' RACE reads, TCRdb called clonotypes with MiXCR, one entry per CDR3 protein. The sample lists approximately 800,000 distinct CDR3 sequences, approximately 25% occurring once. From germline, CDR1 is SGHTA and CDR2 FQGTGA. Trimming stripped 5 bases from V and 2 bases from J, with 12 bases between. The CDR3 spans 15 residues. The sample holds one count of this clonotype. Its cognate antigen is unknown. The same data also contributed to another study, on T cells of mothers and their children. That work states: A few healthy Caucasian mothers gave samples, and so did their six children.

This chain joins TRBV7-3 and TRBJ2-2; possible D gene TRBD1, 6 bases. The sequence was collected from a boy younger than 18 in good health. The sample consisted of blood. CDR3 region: CASSATGPNTGELFF. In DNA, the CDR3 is TGTGCCAGCAGCGCTACAGGGCCCAACACCGGGGAGCTGTTTTTT.